Here is one TCR beta chain with its context. The entry originates in a study of blood T cell repertoires in COVID-19. The V gene end was trimmed by 4 bases and the J gene end by 3 bases; junction bases not matched to a gene: 0. This CDR3 contains 13 residues. Germline V gives CDR1 MNHEY, CDR2 SMNVEV (reference sequence). The repertoire was sequenced with immunoSEQ multiplex PCR; TCRdb's copy has only in-frame clones and lacks some. This table holds 290,000 or so clones, roughly 89% found once. The clonotype originates from a woman younger than 30 with acute COVID-19. The rearrangement uses TRBV27 and TRBJ1-1; 9 bases agree with TRBD1. Sequenced sample: PBMCs or T cells enriched from blood (not recorded which). Written as DNA, the CDR3 is TGTGCCAGCAGTTGGGACAGGGACACTGAAGCTTTCTTT. Its translation is CASSWDRDTEAFF.